This record covers a single TCR beta chain. The CDR3 spans 13 residues. Germline assignment: CDR1 LNHDA and CDR2 SQIVND (reference sequence). V gave up 7 bases and J gave up 5 bases, with 14 bases separating them. The data derive from a study of T cells in Graves' hyperthyroidism and ophthalmopathy. RNA transcripts yielded amplified TCR beta CDR3 regions. An initial round of RT-PCR targeting the TCR CDR3 relied on the HTBI primer set. TCRdb independently ran MiXCR on the multiplex PCR reads; one entry per CDR3 protein. The sample yields about 610,000 distinct CDR3 sequences, around 16% seen once. A NOSPECS grade of at least 4, a Clinical Activity Score of at least 3 and duration under 3 months were recorded in ophthalmopathy patients. In making diagnoses, clinical symptoms, serum thyroxine and TRAb, thyroid ultrasound and orbital computed tomography were all used.

The sample taken for sequencing was blood. The chain couples TRBV19 to TRBJ1-1; D is perhaps TRBD1 (5 bases). This receptor was obtained from a woman between 40 and 55 years old with Graves' ophthalmopathy. The CDR3 coding sequence is TGTGCCAGTAATCCAGACGGGGGGACTGAAGCTTTCTTT. This encodes CASNPDGGTEAFF.